This T cell receptor beta chain was retrieved from a study of cytomegalovirus exposure and HLA in healthy donors. Whole-study results and caveats: TCR beta V- and J-gene trimming, according to a later analysis, was linked to a missense DCLRE1C variant. In a later analysis, CMV-associated beta chains were mostly HLA-associated, it appeared.

The CDR3 is made up of 15 amino acids. Germline V gives CDR1 MNHNS, CDR2 SASEGT. Trimming took 7 bases from V and 0 from J; bases not matched to a gene: 8. The PCR ran on 60 Vbeta and 13 Jbeta primers. The repertoire was sequenced with immunoSEQ multiplex PCR; TCRdb's copy has only in-frame clones and lacks some. The table lists 120,000 to 150,000 clones, more than 60% of them singletons. As concerns this clone: Its antigen remains unknown.

The genes are TRBV6-1 and TRBJ1-1, with 7 bases lining up with TRBD1. The sequenced sample consisted of PBMCs. This receptor was identified in a male donor in good health and CMV-seronegative. CDR3 in DNA: TGTGCCAGCACCCCTCTGACAGGGATGAACACTGAAGCTTTCTTT. Residues: CASTPLTGMNTEAFF.